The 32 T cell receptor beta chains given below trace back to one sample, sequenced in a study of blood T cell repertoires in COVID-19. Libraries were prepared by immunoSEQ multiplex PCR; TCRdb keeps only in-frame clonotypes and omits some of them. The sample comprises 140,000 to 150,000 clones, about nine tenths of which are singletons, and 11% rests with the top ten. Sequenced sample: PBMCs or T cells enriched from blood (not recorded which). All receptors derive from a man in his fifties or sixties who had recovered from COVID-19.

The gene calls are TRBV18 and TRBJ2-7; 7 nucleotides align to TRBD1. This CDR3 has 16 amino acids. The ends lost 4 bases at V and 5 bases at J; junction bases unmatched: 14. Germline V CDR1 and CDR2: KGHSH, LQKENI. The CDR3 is CASSLRTGGPSNEQYF. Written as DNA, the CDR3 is TGTGCCAGCTCACTGAGGACAGGTGGTCCTTCTAACGAGCAGTACTTC.

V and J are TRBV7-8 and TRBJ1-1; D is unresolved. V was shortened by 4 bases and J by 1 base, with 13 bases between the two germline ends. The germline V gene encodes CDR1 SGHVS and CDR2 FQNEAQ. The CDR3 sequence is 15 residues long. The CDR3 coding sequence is TGTGCCAGCAGCTCGCCTGGCGGAGGGAACACTGAAGCTTTCTTT. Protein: CASSSPGGGNTEAFF.

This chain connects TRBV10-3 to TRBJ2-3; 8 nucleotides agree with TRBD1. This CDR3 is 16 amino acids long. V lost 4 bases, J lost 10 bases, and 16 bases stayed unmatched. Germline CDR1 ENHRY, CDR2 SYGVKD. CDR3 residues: CAISGEGQGGTFAQYF. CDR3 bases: TGTGCCATCAGTGGGGAAGGACAGGGAGGAACGTTTGCGCAGTATTTT.

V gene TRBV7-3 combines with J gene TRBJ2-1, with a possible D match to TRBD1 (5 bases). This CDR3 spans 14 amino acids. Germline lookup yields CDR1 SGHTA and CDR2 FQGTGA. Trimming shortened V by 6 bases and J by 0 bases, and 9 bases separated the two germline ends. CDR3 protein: CASSTGNSYNEQFF. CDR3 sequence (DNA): TGTGCCAGCAGTACAGGAAACTCCTACAATGAGCAGTTCTTC.

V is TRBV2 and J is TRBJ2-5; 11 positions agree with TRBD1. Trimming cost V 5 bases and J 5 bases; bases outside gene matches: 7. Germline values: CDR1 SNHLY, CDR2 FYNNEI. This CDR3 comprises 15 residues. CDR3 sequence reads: CASSSPGQGVETQYF. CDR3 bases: TGTGCCAGCAGTAGTCCGGGACAGGGGGTGGAGACCCAGTACTTC.

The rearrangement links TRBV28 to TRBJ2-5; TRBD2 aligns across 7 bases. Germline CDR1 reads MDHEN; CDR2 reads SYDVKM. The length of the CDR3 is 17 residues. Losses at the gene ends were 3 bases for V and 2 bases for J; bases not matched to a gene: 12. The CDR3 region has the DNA TGTGCCAGCAGTTTGGGGGGGAGTGGGGCCTCTCAAGAGACCCAGTACTTC. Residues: CASSLGGSGASQETQYF. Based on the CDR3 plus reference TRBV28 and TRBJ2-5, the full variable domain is DVKVTQSSRYLVKRTGEKVFLECVQDMDHENMFWYRQDPGLGLRLIYFSYDVKMKEKGDIPEGYSVSREKKERFSLILESASTNQTSMYLCASSLGGSGASQETQYFGPGTRLLVL.

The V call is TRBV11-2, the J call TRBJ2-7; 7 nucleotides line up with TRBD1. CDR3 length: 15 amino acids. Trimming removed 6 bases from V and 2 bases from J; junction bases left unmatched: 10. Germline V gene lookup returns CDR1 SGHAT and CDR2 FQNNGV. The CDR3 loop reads CASSKNRDSTYEQYF. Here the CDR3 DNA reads TGTGCCAGCAGTAAAAACCGGGACAGCACCTACGAGCAGTACTTC.

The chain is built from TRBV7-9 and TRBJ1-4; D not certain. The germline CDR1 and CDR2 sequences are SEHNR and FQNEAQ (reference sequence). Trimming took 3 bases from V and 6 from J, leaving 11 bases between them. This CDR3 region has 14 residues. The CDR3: CASSLQNSDEKLFF. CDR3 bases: TGTGCCAGCAGCTTGCAGAACAGTGATGAAAAACTGTTTTTT. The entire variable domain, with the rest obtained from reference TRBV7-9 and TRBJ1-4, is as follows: DTGVSQNPRHKITKRGQNVTFRCDPISEHNRLYWYRQTLGQGPEFLTYFQNEAQLEKSRLLSDRFSAERPKGSFSTLEIQRTEQGDSAMYLCASSLQNSDEKLFFGSGTQLSVL.

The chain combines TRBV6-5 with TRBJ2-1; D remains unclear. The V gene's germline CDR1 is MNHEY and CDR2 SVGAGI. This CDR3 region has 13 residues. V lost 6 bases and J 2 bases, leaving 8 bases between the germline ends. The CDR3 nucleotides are TGTGCCAGCAGAAAGGCGGCCTACAATGAGCAGTTCTTC. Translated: CASRKAAYNEQFF.

The CDR3 nucleotides read TGTGCCATCAGTGAAGCAGGGGGCTCCACAGATACGCAGTATTTT. The encoded protein is CAISEAGGSTDTQYF. The gene calls are TRBV10-3 and TRBJ2-3; TRBD1 aligns across 8 bases. The CDR3 is 15 residues long. Germline V gene lookup returns CDR1 ENHRY and CDR2 SYGVKD. The V gene end was trimmed by 3 bases and the J gene end by 2 bases; junction bases not matched to a gene: 4.

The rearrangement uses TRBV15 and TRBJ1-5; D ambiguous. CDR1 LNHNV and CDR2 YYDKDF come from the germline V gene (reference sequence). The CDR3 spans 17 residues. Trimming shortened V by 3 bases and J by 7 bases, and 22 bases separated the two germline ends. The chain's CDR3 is CATSRIIGPTPGQPQHF. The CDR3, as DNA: TGTGCCACCAGCAGGATAATTGGACCGACCCCGGGACAGCCCCAGCATTTT.

The CDR3 DNA is TGTGCCAGCAGTATTTCCTCCGGGACTAGCGGGGTATACGAGCAGTACTTC. This sequence encodes CASSISSGTSGVYEQYF. This chain uses TRBV27 with TRBJ2-7, with 13 bases identical to TRBD2. The J segment lost 4 bases and the V segment lost 5 bases, leaving 11 bases of the junction unmatched. There are 17 residues in the CDR3. Germline values: CDR1 MNHEY, CDR2 SMNVEV (reference sequence).

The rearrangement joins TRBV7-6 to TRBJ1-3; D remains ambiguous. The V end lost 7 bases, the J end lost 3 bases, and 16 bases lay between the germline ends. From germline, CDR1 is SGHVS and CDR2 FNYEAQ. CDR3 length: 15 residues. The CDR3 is CASTSGRVIGNTIYF. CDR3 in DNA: TGTGCCAGCACTTCGGGGAGGGTGATTGGAAACACCATATATTTT.

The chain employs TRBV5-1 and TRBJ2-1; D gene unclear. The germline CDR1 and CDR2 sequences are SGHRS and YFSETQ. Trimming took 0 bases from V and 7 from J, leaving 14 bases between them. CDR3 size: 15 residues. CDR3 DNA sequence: TGCGCCAGCAGCTTGGTCGGTTCCGCGGCGAATGAGCAGTTCTTC. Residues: CASSLVGSAANEQFF.

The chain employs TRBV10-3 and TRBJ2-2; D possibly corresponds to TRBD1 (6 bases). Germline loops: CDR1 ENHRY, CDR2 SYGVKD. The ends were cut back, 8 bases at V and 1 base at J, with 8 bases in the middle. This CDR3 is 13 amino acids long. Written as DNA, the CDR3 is TGTGCCATCCAGGACAGGAACACCGGGGAGCTGTTTTTT. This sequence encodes CAIQDRNTGELFF.

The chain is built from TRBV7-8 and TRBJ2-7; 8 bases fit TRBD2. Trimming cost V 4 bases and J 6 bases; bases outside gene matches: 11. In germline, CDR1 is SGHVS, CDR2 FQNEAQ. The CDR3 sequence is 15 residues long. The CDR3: CASSSGRGETSEQYF. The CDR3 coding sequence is TGTGCCAGCAGCTCCGGGCGGGGGGAAACTAGCGAGCAGTACTTC.

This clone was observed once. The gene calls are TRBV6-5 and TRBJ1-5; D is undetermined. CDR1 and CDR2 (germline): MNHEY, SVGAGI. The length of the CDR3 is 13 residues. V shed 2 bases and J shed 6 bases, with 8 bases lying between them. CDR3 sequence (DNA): TGTGCCAGCAGTTACCAGGTTAGTCAGCCCCAGCATTTT. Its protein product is CASSYQVSQPQHF.

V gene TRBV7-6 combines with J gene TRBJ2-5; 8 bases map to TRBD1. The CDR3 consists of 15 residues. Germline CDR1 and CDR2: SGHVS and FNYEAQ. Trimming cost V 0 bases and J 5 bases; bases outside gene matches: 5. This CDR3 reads CASSLARTGRETQYF. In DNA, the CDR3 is TGTGCCAGCAGCTTAGCCCGGACAGGGAGGGAGACCCAGTACTTC.

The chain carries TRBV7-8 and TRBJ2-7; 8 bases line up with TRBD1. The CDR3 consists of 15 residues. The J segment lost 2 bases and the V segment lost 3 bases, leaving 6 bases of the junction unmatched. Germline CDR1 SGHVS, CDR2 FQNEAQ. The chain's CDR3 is CASSFYQDRAYEQYF. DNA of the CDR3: TGTGCCAGCAGCTTTTATCAGGACAGGGCCTACGAGCAGTACTTC.

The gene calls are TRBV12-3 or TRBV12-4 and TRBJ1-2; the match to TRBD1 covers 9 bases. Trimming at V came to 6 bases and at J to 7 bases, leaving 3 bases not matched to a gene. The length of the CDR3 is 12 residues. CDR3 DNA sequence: TGTGCCAGCAGGGACAGGGGAGCTGGCTACACCTTC. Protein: CASRDRGAGYTF.

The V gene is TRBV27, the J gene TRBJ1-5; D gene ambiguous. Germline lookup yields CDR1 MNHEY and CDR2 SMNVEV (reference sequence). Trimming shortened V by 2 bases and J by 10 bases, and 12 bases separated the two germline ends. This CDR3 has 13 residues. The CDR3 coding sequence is TGTGCCAGCAGTTTAAATGACGAGGGTCCCCAGCATTTT. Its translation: CASSLNDEGPQHF.

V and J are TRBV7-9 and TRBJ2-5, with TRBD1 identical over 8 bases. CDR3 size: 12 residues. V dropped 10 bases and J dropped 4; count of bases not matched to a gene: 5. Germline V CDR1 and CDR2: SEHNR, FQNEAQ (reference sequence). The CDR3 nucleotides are TGTGCCACACAGGGGGTTACAGAGACCCAGTACTTC. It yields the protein CATQGVTETQYF.

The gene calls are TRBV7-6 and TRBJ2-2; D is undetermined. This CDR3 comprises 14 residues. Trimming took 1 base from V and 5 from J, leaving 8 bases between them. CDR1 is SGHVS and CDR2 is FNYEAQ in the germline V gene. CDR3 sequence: CASSLDPNTGELFF. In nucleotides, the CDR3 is TGTGCCAGCAGCTTAGACCCTAATACCGGGGAGCTGTTTTTT.

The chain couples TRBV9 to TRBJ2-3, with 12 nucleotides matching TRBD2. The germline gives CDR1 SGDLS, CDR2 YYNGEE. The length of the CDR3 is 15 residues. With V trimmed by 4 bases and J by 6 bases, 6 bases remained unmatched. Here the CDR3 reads CASSQTSGRGDTQYF. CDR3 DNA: TGTGCCAGCAGCCAGACTAGCGGGAGAGGGGATACGCAGTATTTT.

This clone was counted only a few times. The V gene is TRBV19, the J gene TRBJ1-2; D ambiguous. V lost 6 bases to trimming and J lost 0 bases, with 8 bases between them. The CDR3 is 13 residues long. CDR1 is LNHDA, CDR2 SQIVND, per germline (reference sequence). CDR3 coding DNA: TGTGCCAGTAGAACAGAGACTAACTATGGCTACACCTTC. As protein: CASRTETNYGYTF.

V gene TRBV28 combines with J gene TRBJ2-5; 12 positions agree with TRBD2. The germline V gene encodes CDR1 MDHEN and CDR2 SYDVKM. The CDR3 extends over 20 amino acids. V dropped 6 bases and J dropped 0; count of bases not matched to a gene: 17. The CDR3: CASSFIGPRTSGRHQETQYF. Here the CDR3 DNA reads TGTGCCAGCAGCTTTATAGGGCCAAGAACTAGCGGGAGGCACCAAGAGACCCAGTACTTC.

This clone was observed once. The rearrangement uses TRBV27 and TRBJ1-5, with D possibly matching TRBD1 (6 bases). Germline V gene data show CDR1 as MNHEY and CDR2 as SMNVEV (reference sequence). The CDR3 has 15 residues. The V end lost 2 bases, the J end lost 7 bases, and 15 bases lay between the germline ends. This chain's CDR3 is CASSLRRTDEQPQHF. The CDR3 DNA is TGTGCCAGCAGTTTAAGAAGGACAGATGAACAGCCCCAGCATTTT.

The CDR3 reads CASSQATGGNSPLHF. Here the CDR3 DNA reads TGTGCCAGCAGCCAAGCTACAGGGGGGAATTCACCCCTCCACTTT. The chain carries TRBV3-1 (or the pseudogene TRBV3-2) and TRBJ1-6; 8 bases align to TRBD1. Germline V gene data show CDR1 as LGHDT and CDR2 as YNNKEL (reference sequence). This CDR3 contains 15 residues. J was trimmed by 7 bases and V by 1 base; bases with no gene match: 3.

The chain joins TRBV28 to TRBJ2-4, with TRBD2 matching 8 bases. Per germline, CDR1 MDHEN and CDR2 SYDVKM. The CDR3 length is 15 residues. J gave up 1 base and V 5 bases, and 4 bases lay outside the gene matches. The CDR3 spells CASSGAGEAKNIQYF. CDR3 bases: TGTGCCAGCAGTGGAGCGGGGGAGGCCAAAAACATTCAGTACTTC.

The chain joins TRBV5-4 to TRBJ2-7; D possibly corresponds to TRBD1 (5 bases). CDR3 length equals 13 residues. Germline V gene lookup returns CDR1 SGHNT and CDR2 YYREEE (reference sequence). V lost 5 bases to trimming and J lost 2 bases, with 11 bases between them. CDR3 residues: CASRPDSAYEQYF. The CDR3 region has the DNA TGTGCCAGCAGACCTGACAGCGCCTACGAGCAGTACTTC.

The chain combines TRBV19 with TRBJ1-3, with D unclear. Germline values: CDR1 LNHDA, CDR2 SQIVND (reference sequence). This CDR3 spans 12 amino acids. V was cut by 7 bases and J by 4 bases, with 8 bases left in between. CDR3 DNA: TGTGCCAGTACCTACGGGGGAAACACCATATATTTT. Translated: CASTYGGNTIYF. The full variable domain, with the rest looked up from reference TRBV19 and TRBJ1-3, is DGGITQSPKYLFRKEGQNVTLSCEQNLNHDAMYWYRQDPGQGLRLIYYSQIVNDFQKGDIAEGYSVSREKKESFPLTVTSAQKNPTAFYLCASTYGGNTIYFGEGSWLTVV.

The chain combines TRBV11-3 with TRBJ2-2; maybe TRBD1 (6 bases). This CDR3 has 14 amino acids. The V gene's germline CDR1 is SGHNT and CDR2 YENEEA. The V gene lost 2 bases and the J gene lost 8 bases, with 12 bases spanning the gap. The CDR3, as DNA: TGTGCCAGCAGCTTATCCTCTACAGGGGGGGAGCTGTTTTTT. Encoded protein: CASSLSSTGGELFF.